This is a list of T cell receptor beta chains from one sample in a study of shared clonotypes between healthy human individuals. The repertoire was sequenced with immunoSEQ multiplex PCR; TCRdb's copy has only in-frame clones and lacks some. The sample lists over 2,000,000 clones; about 93% were seen once. The sample was naive CD8+ T cells from PBMCs. These receptors all come from a man aged 18-30 years in good health. Some clones in this sample may be carry-over from other donors' samples. CDR3s include the opening cysteine and the closing phenylalanine or tryptophan. A D gene is named only where the DNA matches it firmly. The size entry is marked missing in some rows and otherwise reads once, few, many or a size class.

>TRBV5-6|once|TRBD1|TRBJ2-7
TGTGCCAGCAGCTTAGCGATCGGGACAGCAGTACTGGGTGAGCAGTACTTC
CASSLAIGTAVLGEQYF
>TRBV4-1|.|.|TRBJ2-1
TGCGCCAGCAGCCAAGAAGGTCTGGGAACCTACAATGAGCAGTTCTTC
CASSQEGLGTYNEQFF
>TRBV2|.|.|TRBJ2-6
TGTGCCAGCGGAGGACTGTCTGGGGCCAACGTCCTGACTTTC
CASGGLSGANVLTF
>TRBV7-7|.|.|TRBJ1-1
TGTGCCAGCAGCCCCACAGTGAACACTGAAGCTTTCTTT
CASSPTVNTEAFF
>TRBV6-5|.|TRBD1|TRBJ1-2
TGTGCCAGCAAACCGGGACAGATGCCCTATGGCTACACCTTC
CASKPGQMPYGYTF
>TRBV4-3|once|.|TRBJ1-1
TGCGCCAGCAGCCAGATGGGAGAAGCTTTCTTT
CASSQMGEAFF
>TRBV30|.|.|TRBJ2-7
TGTGCCTTGGAGAACGGTTCCTACGAGCAGTACTTC
CALENGSYEQYF
>TRBV27|.|.|TRBJ2-7
TGTGCCAGTGGAGTTAGCGGAAGGCCCCTAGAGCAGTACTTC
CASGVSGRPLEQYF
>TRBV9|.|.|TRBJ2-3
TGTGCCAGCAGCGGGGCGAGGGCAGGATTAACAGATACGCAGTATTTT
CASSGARAGLTDTQYF
>TRBV6-5|.|.|TRBJ2-5
TGTGCCAGCAGTTACTCCCGGGGGAGGACGGAGACCCAGTACTTC
CASSYSRGRTETQYF
>TRBV13|.|TRBD1|TRBJ2-7
TGTGCCAGCAGCTTGAGAGGACAGGGAGGATACGAGCAGTACTTC
CASSLRGQGGYEQYF
>TRBV28|.|.|TRBJ1-5
TGTGCCAGCAGTTTATTTAATCAGCCCCAGCATTTT
CASSLFNQPQHF
>TRBV7-9|.|.|TRBJ1-3
TGTGCCAGCAGTCATAGCCGCTCTGGAAACACCATATATTTT
CASSHSRSGNTIYF
>TRBV28|.|.|TRBJ1-5
TGTGCCAGCACCCGACCTGGGGTTCAGCCCCAGCATTTT
CASTRPGVQPQHF
>TRBV10-3|.|.|TRBJ1-2
TGTGCCATCAGTGAGCGGGGGGACTATAGCTATGGCTACACCTTC
CAISERGDYSYGYTF
>TRBV6-4|.|.|TRBJ2-2
TGTGCCAGCAGTGCCCGGGACACCAAGACCGGGGAGCTGTTTTTT
CASSARDTKTGELFF
>TRBV5-1|.|.|TRBJ2-7
TGCGCCAGCAGGACAAGTCCCTACGAGCAGTACTTC
CASRTSPYEQYF
>TRBV5-1|.|TRBD1|TRBJ1-1
TGCGCCAGCAGCTTGGAATGGGACAGGAACACTGAAGCTTTCTTT
CASSLEWDRNTEAFF
>TRBV2|.|TRBD1|TRBJ2-2
TGTGCCAGCAGTGAGATGACAGGGAAAGATGTTGGGGAGCTGTTTTTT
CASSEMTGKDVGELFF
>TRBV4-1|.|.|TRBJ2-7
TGCGCCAGCAGCCAAGATCACGGATCTGGCGACGAGCAGTACTTC
CASSQDHGSGDEQYF
>TRBV7-5|.|.|TRBJ1-1
TGTGCCAGAAGCTTAGTGTGGGCAGGGGGCCCAACCGAGGGCACTGAAGCTTTCTTT
CARSLVWAGGPTEGTEAFF
>TRBV6-5|.|.|TRBJ2-1
TGTGCCAGCAGGGGGCCCTTCCTTTACAATGAGCAGTTCTTC
CASRGPFLYNEQFF
>TRBV27|.|.|TRBJ2-7
TGTGCCAGCAGTTTCTTACGCAGCTCGGGTGAGCAGTACTTC
CASSFLRSSGEQYF
>TRBV9|.|.|TRBJ2-2
TGTGCCAGCAGCGTAGACACAAACACCGGGGAGCTGTTTTTT
CASSVDTNTGELFF
>TRBV25-1|.|TRBD1|TRBJ2-1
TGTGCCAGCTACCCGATAGACAGGGGGCATGAGCAGTTCTTC
CASYPIDRGHEQFF
>TRBV7-9|few|.|TRBJ2-2
TGTGCCAGCAGAAGGATGGCCGGGGAGCTGTTTTTT
CASRRMAGELFF
>TRBV7-9|.|.|TRBJ2-7
TGTGCCAGCAGCTCGTTAGGGGGAGGAAAAGCTTCCTACGAGCAGTACTTC
CASSSLGGGKASYEQYF
>TRBV4-1|.|TRBD2|TRBJ2-7
TGCGCCAGCAGCGCTCTATTAGCGGGAGGGCCAAGGCGGACCTACGAGCAGTACTTC
CASSALLAGGPRRTYEQYF
>TRBV20-1|.|.|TRBJ2-7
TGCAGTGCTAAGGTCTACGAGCAGTACTTC
CSAKVYEQYF
>TRBV4-1|.|TRBD2|TRBJ2-7
TGCGCCAGCAGCCTTAGCGGGAGGGCCTACGAGCAGTACTTC
CASSLSGRAYEQYF
>TRBV5-6|.|TRBD2|TRBJ2-1
TGTGCCAGCAGCTTGGCTCTCGGTCTAGCGGGAAATGAGCAGTTCTTC
CASSLALGLAGNEQFF
>TRBV7-9|.|TRBD1|TRBJ2-2
TGTGCCAGCAGCCCGAGACAGGGACGTAACACCGGGGAGCTGTTTTTT
CASSPRQGRNTGELFF
>TRBV11-3|.|.|TRBJ2-1
TGTGCCAGCAGCCAAAGCCCCCCGGGTCTCACCGCCAATGAGCAGTTCTTC
CASSQSPPGLTANEQFF
>TRBV7-9|.|.|TRBJ1-1
TGTGCCAGCAGCTTGGAGGGCCCGACCACTGAAGCTTTCTTT
CASSLEGPTTEAFF
>TRBV27|.|.|TRBJ1-5
TGTGCCAGCAGTTTAAGGGCAGGTTGGATCAATCAGCCCCAGCATTTT
CASSLRAGWINQPQHF
>TRBV10-2|.|TRBD1|TRBJ2-1
TGCGCAGGGGGACAGGGGTTCTACAATGAGCAGTTCTTC
CAGGQGFYNEQFF
>TRBV28|.|.|TRBJ2-7
TGTGCCAGCAGTCTCCGCGGGGGCACCTACGAGCAGTACTTC
CASSLRGGTYEQYF
>TRBV5-4|.|TRBD1|TRBJ1-1
TGTGCCAGCAGCGGGACAGGGGGTTTTAACACTGAAGCTTTCTTT
CASSGTGGFNTEAFF
>TRBV12-5|.|.|TRBJ1-1
TGTGCTAGTGGTCCGGGGGAAAGAGTGAACACTGAAGCTTTCTTT
CASGPGERVNTEAFF
>TRBV5-1|.|.|TRBJ1-4
TGCGCCAGCAGCCTCGATGGGACTTTGAGTGAAAAACTGTTTTTT
CASSLDGTLSEKLFF
>TRBV11-2|.|.|TRBJ2-7
TGTGCCAGCAGCCCATCTAGCGAGGCCGAGCAGTACTTC
CASSPSSEAEQYF
>TRBV7-6|.|.|TRBJ2-7
TGTGCCAGCAGCTTCCCCCCCGGCGGATCCTACGAGCAGTACTTC
CASSFPPGGSYEQYF
>TRBV28|.|TRBD2|TRBJ2-5
TGTGCCAGCAGACTCGCCCCCGGGACTACCCTCCAAGAGACCCAGTACTTC
CASRLAPGTTLQETQYF
>TRBV2|.|.|TRBJ2-1
TGTGCCAGCAGTGAACTTGGCAATGAGCAGTTCTTC
CASSELGNEQFF
>TRBV18|.|TRBD2|TRBJ2-3
TGTGCCAGCTCACCGGGACTAGCGGGGGCCGTTTATGGAGATACGCAGTATTTT
CASSPGLAGAVYGDTQYF
>TRBV9|.|.|TRBJ1-2
TGTGCCAGCAGCCGCACTGGTGACCCTCATGGCTACACCTTC
CASSRTGDPHGYTF